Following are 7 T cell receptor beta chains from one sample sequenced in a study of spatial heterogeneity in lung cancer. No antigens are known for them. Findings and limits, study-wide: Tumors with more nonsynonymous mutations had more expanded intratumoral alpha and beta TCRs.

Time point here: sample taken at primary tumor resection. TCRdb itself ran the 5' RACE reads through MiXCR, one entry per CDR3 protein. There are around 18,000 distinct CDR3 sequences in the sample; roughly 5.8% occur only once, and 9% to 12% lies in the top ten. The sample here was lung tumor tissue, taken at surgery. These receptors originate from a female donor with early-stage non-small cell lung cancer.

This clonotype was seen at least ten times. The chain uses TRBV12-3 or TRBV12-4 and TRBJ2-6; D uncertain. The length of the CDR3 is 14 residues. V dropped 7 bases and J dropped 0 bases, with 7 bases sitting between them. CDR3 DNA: TGTGCCAGCAACGAGCACTCTGGGGCCAACGTCCTGACTTTC. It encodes CASNEHSGANVLTF.

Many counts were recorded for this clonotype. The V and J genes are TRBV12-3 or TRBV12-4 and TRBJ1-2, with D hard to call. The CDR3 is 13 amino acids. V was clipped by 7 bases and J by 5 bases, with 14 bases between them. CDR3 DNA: TGTGCCAGCACCCCGGGGAGGCCTTATGGCTACACCTTC. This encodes CASTPGRPYGYTF.

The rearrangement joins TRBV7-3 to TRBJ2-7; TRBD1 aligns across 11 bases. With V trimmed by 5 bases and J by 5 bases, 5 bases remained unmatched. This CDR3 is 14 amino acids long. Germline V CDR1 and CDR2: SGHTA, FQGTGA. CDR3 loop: CASSLGQGADEQYF. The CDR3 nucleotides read TGTGCCAGCAGCCTCGGACAGGGGGCGGACGAGCAGTACTTC.

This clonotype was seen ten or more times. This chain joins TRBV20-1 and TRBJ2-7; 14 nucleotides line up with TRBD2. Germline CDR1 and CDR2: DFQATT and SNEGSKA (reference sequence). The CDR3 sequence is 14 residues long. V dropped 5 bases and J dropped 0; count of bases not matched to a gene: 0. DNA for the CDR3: TGCAGTGCTGGACTAGCGGGGGGCTCCTACGAGCAGTACTTC. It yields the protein CSAGLAGGSYEQYF.

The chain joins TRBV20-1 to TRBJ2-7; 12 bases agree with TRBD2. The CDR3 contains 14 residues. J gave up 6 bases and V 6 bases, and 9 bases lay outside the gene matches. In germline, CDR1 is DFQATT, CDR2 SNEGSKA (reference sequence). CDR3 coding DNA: TGCAGTGCCCCCGGGCTAGCGGGGGGGAGCGAGCAGTACTTC. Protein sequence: CSAPGLAGGSEQYF.

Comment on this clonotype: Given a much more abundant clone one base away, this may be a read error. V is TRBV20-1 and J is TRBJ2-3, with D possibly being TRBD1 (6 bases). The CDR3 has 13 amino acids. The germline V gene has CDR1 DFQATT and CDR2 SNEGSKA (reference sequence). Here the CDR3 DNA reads TGCTGTGCTAGAGGCACAGGGAAGGATACGCAGTATTTT. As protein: CCARGTGKDTQYF.

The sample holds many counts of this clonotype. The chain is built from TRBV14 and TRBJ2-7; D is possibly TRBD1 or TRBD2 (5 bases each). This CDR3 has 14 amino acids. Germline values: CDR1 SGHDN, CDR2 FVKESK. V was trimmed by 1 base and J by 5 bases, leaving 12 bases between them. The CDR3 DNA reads TGTGCCAGCAGCCAAGCGGGGCCTTGGAACGAGCAGTACTTC. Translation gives CASSQAGPWNEQYF.